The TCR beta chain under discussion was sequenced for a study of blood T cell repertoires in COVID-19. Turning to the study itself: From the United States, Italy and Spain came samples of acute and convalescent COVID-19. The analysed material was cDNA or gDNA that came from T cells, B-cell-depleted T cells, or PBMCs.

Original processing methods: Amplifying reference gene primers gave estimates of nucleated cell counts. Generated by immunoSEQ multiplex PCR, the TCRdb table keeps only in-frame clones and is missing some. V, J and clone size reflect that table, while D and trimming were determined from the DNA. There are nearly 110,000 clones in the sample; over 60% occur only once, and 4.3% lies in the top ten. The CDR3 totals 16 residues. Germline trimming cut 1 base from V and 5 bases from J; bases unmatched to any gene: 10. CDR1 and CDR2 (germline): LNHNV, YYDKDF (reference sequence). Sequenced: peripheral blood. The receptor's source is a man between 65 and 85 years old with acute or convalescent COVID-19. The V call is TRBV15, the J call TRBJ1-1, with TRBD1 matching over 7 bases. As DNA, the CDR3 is TGTGCCACCAGCAGAGGGACAGGAGTGGCTGCTACTGAAGCTTTCTTT. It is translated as CATSRGTGVAATEAFF.